Listed below are T cell receptor beta chains from one sample, sequenced in a study of graft-versus-host responses after intestinal transplantation. These TCRs are of unknown antigen specificity. Measured with immunoSEQ multiplex PCR; TCRdb has only the in-frame clones, and not every one. The data show 30,000 to 40,000 clones, more than 85% seen once. Sequencing was performed on unstimulated CD8+ T cells sorted from spleen or lymph node cells, taken before transplant. Receptors originate from a human donor who was the organ donor for an intestinal transplant. Both conserved end residues are part of each CDR3. The D gene is left open where the match is weak. Only part of the rows carry a size: once, few, many, or a class if the clone is expanded.

j_call clone_size d_call v_call cdr3_length cdr3_aa cdr3_nt
TRBJ1-1 . TRBD1 TRBV2 13 CASRTTGVAEAFF TGTGCCAGTAGAACGACAGGGGTGGCTGAAGCTTTCTTT
TRBJ1-2 . . TRBV5-6 12 CASSLGGYGYTF TGTGCCAGCAGCTTGGGGGGGTATGGCTACACCTTC
TRBJ1-1 . . TRBV5-4 19 CASSLADGGRRTVNTEAFF TGTGCCAGCAGCTTGGCCGATGGGGGGCGCCGAACTGTGAACACTGAAGCTTTCTTT
TRBJ2-1 . . TRBV7-2 14 CASSLGGTYNEQFF TGTGCCAGCAGCTTAGGGGGCACTTACAATGAGCAGTTCTTC
TRBJ2-1 . . TRBV7-9 17 CASNPLAGSSSYNEQFF TGTGCCAGCAACCCCTTGGCGGGATCTAGCTCCTACAATGAGCAGTTCTTC
TRBJ1-4 . . TRBV6-1 11 CASRSGEKLFF TGTGCCAGCAGATCGGGTGAAAAACTGTTTTTT
TRBJ2-1 . TRBD2 TRBV27 14 CASSSGLVGGEQFF TGTGCCAGCAGTTCCGGACTAGTTGGCGGTGAGCAGTTCTTC
TRBJ2-7 . TRBD2 TRBV28 15 CASSAGETSEYEQYF TGTGCCAGCAGTGCCGGCGAAACTAGCGAGTACGAGCAGTACTTC
TRBJ2-5 . TRBD2 TRBV28 19 CASSGDLTGTSGVEETQYF TGTGCCAGCAGTGGCGACCTAACCGGGACTAGCGGGGTCGAGGAGACCCAGTACTTC
TRBJ2-7 . . TRBV6-5 11 CASRTGYEQYF TGTGCCAGCAGAACAGGCTACGAGCAGTACTTC
TRBJ2-7 . . TRBV28 16 CASSLSGDLSSYEQYF TGTGCCAGCAGTTTGTCAGGGGACCTAAGCTCCTACGAGCAGTACTTC
TRBJ2-2 . . TRBV4-1 17 CASSQSPGGRGTGELFF TGCGCCAGCAGCCAAAGCCCCGGGGGCCGGGGCACCGGGGAGCTGTTTTTT
TRBJ2-6 . TRBD1 TRBV29-1 14 CSVRGLSGANVLTF TGCAGCGTTAGGGGGCTGTCTGGGGCCAACGTCCTGACTTTC
TRBJ2-6 . . TRBV10-1 18 CASSGCEIAQSRANVLTF TGCGCCAGCAGTGGGTGTGAAATCGCACAAAGTCGGGCCAACGTCCTGACTTTC
TRBJ1-5 . . TRBV19 13 CASSLQGSQPQHF TGTGCCAGTAGTTTACAGGGTAGCCAGCCCCAGCATTTT
TRBJ2-1 . . TRBV5-6 15 CASSLGTNSYNEQFF TGTGCCAGCAGCTTGGGGACTAACTCCTACAATGAGCAGTTCTTC
TRBJ2-7 . . TRBV2 18 CASIFALAPKRNSYEQYF TGTGCCAGCATATTCGCCCTGGCACCAAAAAGGAACTCCTACGAGCAGTACTTC
TRBJ2-1 . . TRBV5-5 16 CASSLVREPSYNEQFF TGTGCCAGCAGCTTGGTAAGGGAACCCTCCTACAATGAGCAGTTCTTC
TRBJ2-7 . . TRBV11-2 14 CASSVRPGSYEQYF TGTGCCAGCAGCGTCCGCCCAGGGTCCTACGAGCAGTACTTC
TRBJ2-3 . TRBD1 TRBV7-6 18 CASSSTHRTGSSTDTQYF TGTGCCAGCAGCTCCACCCATAGGACAGGGTCTAGCACAGATACGCAGTATTTT
TRBJ2-7 . TRBD2 TRBV28 14 CASSPGLVGYEQYF TGTGCCAGCAGTCCGGGACTAGTAGGGTACGAGCAGTACTTC
TRBJ1-4 once . TRBV9 14 CASSAQGSNEKLFF TGTGCCAGCAGCGCACAGGGTAGCAATGAAAAACTGTTTTTT
TRBJ1-2 . . TRBV27 13 CASSLKDGYGYTF TGTGCCAGCAGTTTAAAGGACGGTTACGGCTACACCTTC
TRBJ1-1 . . TRBV16 15 CASSPQPKSNTEAFF TGTGCCAGCAGCCCTCAGCCCAAATCAAACACTGAAGCTTTCTTT
TRBJ2-3 . TRBD2 TRBV23-1 18 CASSQSTSGSSSTDTQYF TGCGCCAGCAGTCAATCGACTAGCGGGAGTAGTTCCACAGATACGCAGTATTTT
TRBJ2-3 . . TRBV7-9 16 CASSLLHIGWADTQYF TGTGCCAGCAGCTTACTTCATATCGGGTGGGCAGATACGCAGTATTTT
TRBJ2-7 . . TRBV2 13 CATSWGSQYEQYF TGTGCCACCTCCTGGGGGAGCCAGTACGAGCAGTACTTC
TRBJ2-1 . . TRBV10-3 16 CAISGWGHEPLGEQFF TGTGCCATCAGTGGATGGGGACATGAGCCCCTTGGTGAGCAGTTCTTC
TRBJ2-1 . TRBD2 TRBV6-5 16 CASSYSGSGRAHEQFF TGTGCCAGCAGTTACTCGGGTAGCGGGAGGGCCCATGAGCAGTTCTTC
TRBJ2-1 . TRBD2 TRBV29-1 17 CRVGGASGRGSYNEQFF TGCCGCGTTGGGGGGGCTAGCGGGAGGGGCTCCTACAATGAGCAGTTCTTC
TRBJ2-7 once . TRBV4-3 14 CASSQDFGEYEQYF TGCGCCAGCAGCCAAGATTTTGGGGAGTACGAGCAGTACTTC
TRBJ2-1 . . TRBV9 15 CASSVEGGYYNEQFF TGTGCCAGCAGCGTTGAGGGAGGATACTACAATGAGCAGTTCTTC
TRBJ1-1 . TRBD1 TRBV4-3 15 CASSQDSGTGTEAFF TGCGCCAGCAGCCAAGATAGCGGGACAGGTACTGAAGCTTTCTTT
TRBJ2-2 . . TRBV19 19 CASSIVFWGDSRNTGELFF TGTGCCAGTAGTATAGTATTTTGGGGGGACAGCAGGAACACCGGGGAGCTGTTTTTT
TRBJ1-1 . TRBD1 TRBV9 16 CASSPRWDRGDTEAFF TGTGCCAGCAGCCCCAGATGGGACAGGGGGGACACTGAAGCTTTCTTT
TRBJ2-3 once TRBD2 TRBV29-1 13 CSVEALAGRTQYF TGCAGCGTTGAGGCACTAGCGGGAAGGACGCAGTATTTT
TRBJ2-2 once TRBD2 TRBV30 13 CAWSGGGPGELFF TGTGCCTGGAGTGGCGGGGGGCCCGGGGAGCTGTTTTTT